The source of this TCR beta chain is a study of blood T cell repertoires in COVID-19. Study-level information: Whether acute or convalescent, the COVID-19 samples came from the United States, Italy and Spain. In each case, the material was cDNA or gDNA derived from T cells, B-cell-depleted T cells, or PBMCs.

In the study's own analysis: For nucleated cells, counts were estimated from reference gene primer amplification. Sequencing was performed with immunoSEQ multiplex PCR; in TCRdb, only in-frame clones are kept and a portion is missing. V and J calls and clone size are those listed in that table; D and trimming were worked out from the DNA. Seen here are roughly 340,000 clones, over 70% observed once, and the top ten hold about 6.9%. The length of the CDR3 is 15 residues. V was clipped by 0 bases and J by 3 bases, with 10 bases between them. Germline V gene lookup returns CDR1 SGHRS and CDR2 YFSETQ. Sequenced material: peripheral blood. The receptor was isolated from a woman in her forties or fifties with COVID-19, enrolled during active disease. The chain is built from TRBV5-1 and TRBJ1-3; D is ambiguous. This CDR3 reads CASSLESGRGNTIYF. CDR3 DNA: TGCGCCAGCAGCTTGGAATCAGGTCGTGGAAACACCATATATTTT.